These T cell receptor beta chains were read from a single sample in a study of shared clonotypes between healthy human individuals. Clones were read by immunoSEQ multiplex PCR, and TCRdb kept only the in-frame ones, dropping some. The sample includes around 2.1 million clones, approximately 96% of them seen just once. Sequencing was done on a sample of naive CD4+ T cells sorted from blood. The receptors here all came from a young man in good health. CDR3s include the opening cysteine and the closing phenylalanine or tryptophan. The order of the fields is J gene, clone size, D gene, V gene, CDR3 length, CDR3 DNA, CDR3 protein. D genes are given only for firm matches. Only some rows state a clone size, as once, few, many or a class for expanded clones.

TRBJ2-7 | - | - | TRBV7-7 | 14 | TGTGCTAGCAGCTTCATTGGTATGGGTTACGAGCAGTACTTC | CASSFIGMGYEQYF
TRBJ1-3 | - | - | TRBV4-3 | 13 | TGCGCCAGCAGCCAAGATCCGGGAAACACCATATATTTT | CASSQDPGNTIYF
TRBJ2-3 | - | - | TRBV11-2 | 15 | TGTGCCAGCAGCCCGAGAATGGGAGGAAGGGGTACGCAGTATTTT | CASSPRMGGRGTQYF
TRBJ2-3 | - | - | TRBV10-2 | 14 | TGCGCCACCTGGGACCATAGTGGGCCAGATACGCAGTATTTT | CATWDHSGPDTQYF
TRBJ1-1 | - | TRBD1 | TRBV30 | 12 | TGTGCCTGGAGTCCGTCGGACAGGGTAGCTTTCTTT | CAWSPSDRVAFF
TRBJ2-4 | - | TRBD1 | TRBV5-4 | 18 | TGTGCCAGCAGCATTGGGACCGGGACAGGGGTAGCCAAAAACATTCAGTACTTC | CASSIGTGTGVAKNIQYF
TRBJ2-1 | - | - | TRBV10-3 | 14 | TGTGCCATCAGTGGGTTGGACAAGGACAATGAGCAGTTCTTC | CAISGLDKDNEQFF
TRBJ1-1 | once | TRBD1 | TRBV10-3 | 13 | TGTGCCACACGGCAGGGGGAGATCACTGAAGCTTTCTTT | CATRQGEITEAFF
TRBJ2-3 | - | TRBD2 | TRBV28 | 17 | TGTGCCAGCAGTTTATATGCGGCGGGGGAGGATACAGATACGCAGTATTTT | CASSLYAAGEDTDTQYF
TRBJ1-5 | - | - | TRBV6-1 | 14 | TGTGCCAGCAGTCCAGGGTCGGGCAATCAGCCCCAGCATTTT | CASSPGSGNQPQHF
TRBJ1-1 | - | TRBD1 | TRBV6-5 | 15 | TGTGCCAGCAGTTCCCGGACAGGGGGCAACACTGAAGCTTTCTTT | CASSSRTGGNTEAFF
TRBJ1-5 | - | - | TRBV7-2 | 13 | TGTGCCAGCAGCCTACGCGGCCAGCAGCCCCAGCATTTT | CASSLRGQQPQHF
TRBJ1-4 | once | - | TRBV6-5 | 16 | TGTGCCAGCAGTTATCATTCGGGGGCAACTAATGAAAAACTGTTTTTT | CASSYHSGATNEKLFF
TRBJ2-3 | - | - | TRBV2 | 15 | TGTGCCAGCAAGGTAGATCAGGGAAGAACAGATACGCAGTATTTT | CASKVDQGRTDTQYF
TRBJ2-1 | once | TRBD1 | TRBV7-3 | 13 | TGTGCCAGCAGCTTAAGAGGGGGCTATGAGCAGTTCTTC | CASSLRGGYEQFF
TRBJ1-5 | - | - | TRBV4-3 | 15 | TGCGCCAGCAGCCAAGATAATTCTCCGAATCAGCCCCAGCATTTT | CASSQDNSPNQPQHF
TRBJ1-1 | - | TRBD1 | TRBV30 | 15 | TGTGCCTGGAAAAGGTCCCGGGACAGGGAAACTGAAGCTTTCTTT | CAWKRSRDRETEAFF
TRBJ2-5 | - | - | TRBV6-1 | 13 | TGTGCCAGCAGCGCAAGGGTCGTAGAGACCCAGTACTTC | CASSARVVETQYF
TRBJ1-2 | - | TRBD1 | TRBV5-1 | 12 | TGCGCCAGCAGCCCAGGGGGCTATGGCTACACCTTC | CASSPGGYGYTF
TRBJ2-7 | - | TRBD2 | TRBV30 | 16 | TGTGCCTGGAGTCCCAAAGGAGGGCGGGGGTCCTACGAGCAGTACTTC | CAWSPKGGRGSYEQYF
TRBJ2-2 | - | TRBD2 | TRBV11-2 | 15 | TGTGCCAGCAGCTCTGGACTAGTCTTTTCCGGGGAGCTGTTTTTT | CASSSGLVFSGELFF
TRBJ2-1 | - | TRBD2 | TRBV19 | 15 | TGTGCCAGTAGTGTCCTAGCGGGTAAGAACAATGAGCAGTTCTTC | CASSVLAGKNNEQFF
TRBJ2-7 | - | TRBD2 | TRBV11-2 | 13 | TGTGCCAGCTCGGCACTAGCGTTTTCCGAGCAGTACTTC | CASSALAFSEQYF
TRBJ1-2 | - | - | TRBV5-1 | 14 | TGCGCCAGCAGGCGTCCGGGACTCAACTATGGCTACACCTTC | CASRRPGLNYGYTF
TRBJ1-6 | - | TRBD1 | TRBV18 | 19 | TGTGCCAGCTCACCCCAGGGACAGGGGGGATTCTCCTATAATTCACCCCTCCACTTT | CASSPQGQGGFSYNSPLHF
TRBJ2-5 | - | - | TRBV4-1 | 13 | TGCGCCAGCAGACGGACAGCCCAAGAGACCCAGTACTTC | CASRRTAQETQYF
TRBJ2-5 | - | TRBD1 | TRBV12-5 | 14 | TGTGCTAGTCGAACGGGACAGCGTCAAGAGACCCAGTACTTC | CASRTGQRQETQYF
TRBJ1-2 | - | - | TRBV7-8 | 12 | TGTGCCAGCAGCTTCGTCCTCGGTGGCTACACCTTC | CASSFVLGGYTF
TRBJ2-3 | - | - | TRBV15 | 13 | TGTGCCACCAGCAGAGATGCGGTGGATACGCAGTATTTT | CATSRDAVDTQYF
TRBJ2-2 | - | - | TRBV11-3 | 14 | TGTGCCAGCAGCTCAACATGGAACACCGGGGAGCTGTTTTTT | CASSSTWNTGELFF
TRBJ1-2 | - | TRBD1 | TRBV5-1 | 13 | TGCGCCAGCAGCTCGGACAGGGTCTTTGGCTACACCTTC | CASSSDRVFGYTF
TRBJ2-5 | - | - | TRBV4-1 | 15 | TGCGCCAGCAGCCAAGATTCGGCCAGGGAAGAGACCCAGTACTTC | CASSQDSAREETQYF
TRBJ1-5 | once | TRBD1 | TRBV2 | 15 | TGTGCCAGCAGTGGGGGACAGGGGAGTCGGCCGCCCCAGCATTTT | CASSGGQGSRPPQHF
TRBJ1-1 | once | - | TRBV28 | 14 | TGTGCCAGCAGCCCGGTCTATCGGGTCTCTGAAGCTTTCTTT | CASSPVYRVSEAFF
TRBJ1-5 | - | - | TRBV28 | 12 | TGTGCCAGCAGTTTACTCCAGCAGCCCCAGCATTTT | CASSLLQQPQHF